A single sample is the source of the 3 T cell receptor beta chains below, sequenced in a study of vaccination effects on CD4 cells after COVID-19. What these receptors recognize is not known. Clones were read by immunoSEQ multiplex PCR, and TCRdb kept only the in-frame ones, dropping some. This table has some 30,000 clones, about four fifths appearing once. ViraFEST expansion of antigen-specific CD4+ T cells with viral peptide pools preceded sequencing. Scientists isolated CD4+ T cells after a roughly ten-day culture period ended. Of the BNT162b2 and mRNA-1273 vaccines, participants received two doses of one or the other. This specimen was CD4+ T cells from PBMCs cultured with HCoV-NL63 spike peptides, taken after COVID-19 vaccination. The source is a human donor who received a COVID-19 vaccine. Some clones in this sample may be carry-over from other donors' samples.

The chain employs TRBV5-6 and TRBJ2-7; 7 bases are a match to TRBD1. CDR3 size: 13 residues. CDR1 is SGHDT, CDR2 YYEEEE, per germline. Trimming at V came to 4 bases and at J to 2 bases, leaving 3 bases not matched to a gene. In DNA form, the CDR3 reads TGTGCCAGCAGCACGGGACAGACCTACGAGCAGTACGTC. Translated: CASSTGQTYEQYV.

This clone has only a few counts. CDR3 in amino acids: CASSLVREGKLFF. In nucleotides, the CDR3 is TGTGCCAGCAGCTTGGTCCGGGAAGGAAAACTGTTTTTT. The chain has TRBV5-8 and TRBJ1-4; unclear D gene. Per the germline V gene, CDR1 is SGHTS and CDR2 is YDEGEE. V lost 0 bases, J lost 10 bases, and 10 bases lay in between. The CDR3 is 13 residues long. Drawing the rest from reference TRBV5-8 and TRBJ1-4, the complete variable domain is EAGVTQSPTHLIKTRGQQATLRCSPISGHTSVYWYQQALGLGLQFLLWYDEGEERNRGNFPPRFSGRQFPNYSSELNVNALELEDSALYLCASSLVREGKLFFGSGTQLSVL.

The CDR3 protein is CASSFDSYNEQFF. CDR3 nucleotides: TGCGCCAGCAGCTTCGACAGCTACAATGAGCAGTTCTTC. The chain combines TRBV5-1 with TRBJ2-1, with a weak D call TRBD1 (5 bases). V was pared by 2 bases and J by 3 bases, with 6 bases between. The CDR3 has 13 amino acids. Germline lookup yields CDR1 SGHRS and CDR2 YFSETQ. Using reference TRBV5-1 and TRBJ2-1 for the parts outside the CDR3, the full variable domain is KAGVTQTPRYLIKTRGQQVTLSCSPISGHRSVSWYQQTPGQGLQFLFEYFSETQRNKGNFPGRFSGRQFSNSRSEMNVSTLELGDSALYLCASSFDSYNEQFFGPGTRLTVL.